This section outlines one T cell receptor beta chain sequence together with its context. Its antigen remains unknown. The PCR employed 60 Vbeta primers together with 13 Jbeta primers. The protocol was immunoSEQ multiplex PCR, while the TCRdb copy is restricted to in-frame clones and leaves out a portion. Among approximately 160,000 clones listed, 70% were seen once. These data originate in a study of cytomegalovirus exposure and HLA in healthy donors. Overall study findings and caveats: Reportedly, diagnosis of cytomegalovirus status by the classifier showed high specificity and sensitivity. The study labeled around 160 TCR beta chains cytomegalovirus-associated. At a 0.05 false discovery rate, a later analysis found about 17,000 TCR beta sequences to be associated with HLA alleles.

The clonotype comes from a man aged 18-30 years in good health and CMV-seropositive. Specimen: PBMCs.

The CDR3 spells CASSFGASGSSEQFF. The CDR3 nucleotides are TGTGCCAGCAGCTTCGGGGCTAGCGGGAGTAGTGAGCAGTTCTTC. The V gene is TRBV11-2, the J gene TRBJ2-1, with 10 bases fitting TRBD2. The germline V gene encodes CDR1 SGHAT and CDR2 FQNNGV. The CDR3 length is 15 residues. Losses at the gene ends were 3 bases for V and 9 bases for J; bases not matched to a gene: 8.